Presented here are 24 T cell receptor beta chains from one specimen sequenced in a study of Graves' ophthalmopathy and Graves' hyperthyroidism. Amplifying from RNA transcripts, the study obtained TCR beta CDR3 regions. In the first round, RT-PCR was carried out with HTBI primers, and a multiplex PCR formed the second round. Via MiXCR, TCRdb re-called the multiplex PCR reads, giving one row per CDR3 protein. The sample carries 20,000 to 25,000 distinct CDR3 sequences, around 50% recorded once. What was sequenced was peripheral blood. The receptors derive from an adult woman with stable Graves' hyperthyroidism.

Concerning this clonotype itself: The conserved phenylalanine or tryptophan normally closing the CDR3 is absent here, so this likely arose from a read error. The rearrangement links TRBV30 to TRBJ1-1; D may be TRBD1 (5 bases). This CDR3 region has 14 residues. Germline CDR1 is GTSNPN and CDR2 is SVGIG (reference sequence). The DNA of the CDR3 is TGTGCCTGTCGCCTGGCCAGGGAAACCACTAAAGCTTTCTTG. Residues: CACRLARETTKAFL.

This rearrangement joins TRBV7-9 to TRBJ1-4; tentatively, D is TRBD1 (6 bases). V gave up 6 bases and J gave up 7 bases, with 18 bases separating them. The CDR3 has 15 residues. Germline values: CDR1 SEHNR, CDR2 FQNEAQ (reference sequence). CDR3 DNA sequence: TGTGCCAGCAGTCCCATGGAGGGACATCGTGAAAAACTGTTTTTT. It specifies CASSPMEGHREKLFF.

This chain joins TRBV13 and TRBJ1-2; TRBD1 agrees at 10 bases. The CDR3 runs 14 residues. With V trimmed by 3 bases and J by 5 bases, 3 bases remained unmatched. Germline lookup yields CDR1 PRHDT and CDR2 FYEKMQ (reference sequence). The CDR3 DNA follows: TGTGCCAGCAGCTTCGACAGGGGGCTGTATGGCTACACCTTC. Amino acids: CASSFDRGLYGYTF.

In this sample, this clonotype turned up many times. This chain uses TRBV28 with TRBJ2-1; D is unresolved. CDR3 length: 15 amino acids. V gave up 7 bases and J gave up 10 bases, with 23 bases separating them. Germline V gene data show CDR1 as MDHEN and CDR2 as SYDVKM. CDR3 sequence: CASTIPSARTNEQFF. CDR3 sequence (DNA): TGTGCCAGCACCATCCCTTCCGCCCGGACGAACGAGCAGTTCTTC.

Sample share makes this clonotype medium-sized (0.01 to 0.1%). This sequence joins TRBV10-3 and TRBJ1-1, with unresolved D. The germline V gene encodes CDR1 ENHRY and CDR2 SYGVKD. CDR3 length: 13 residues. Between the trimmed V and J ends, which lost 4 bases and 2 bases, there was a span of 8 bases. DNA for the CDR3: TGTGCCATCAGTGTCCGGGATAACACTGAAGCTTTCTTT. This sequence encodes CAISVRDNTEAFF.

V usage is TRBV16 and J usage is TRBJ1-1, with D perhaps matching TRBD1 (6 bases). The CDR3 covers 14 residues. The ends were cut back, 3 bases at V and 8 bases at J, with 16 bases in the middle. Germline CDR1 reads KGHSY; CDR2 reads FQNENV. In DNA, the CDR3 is TGTGCCAGCAGCCAGGCAGGTATGGGGACAGAAGCTTTCTTT. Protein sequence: CASSQAGMGTEAFF. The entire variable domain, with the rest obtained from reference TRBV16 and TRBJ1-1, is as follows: GEEVAQTPKHLVRGEGQKAKLYCAPIKGHSYVFWYQQVLKNEFKFLISFQNENVFDETGMPKERFSAKCLPNSPCSLEIQATKLEDSAVYFCASSQAGMGTEAFFGQGTRLTVV.

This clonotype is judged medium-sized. CDR3 DNA: TGTGCCATCAGTGAACAGCGGCGCCCCTACGAGCAGTACTTC. Translated, it gives CAISEQRRPYEQYF. The chain has TRBV10-3 and TRBJ2-7; D is perhaps TRBD2 (5 bases). The CDR3 has 14 amino acids. Between the trimmed V and J ends, which lost 3 bases and 2 bases, there was a span of 11 bases. Germline V gives CDR1 ENHRY, CDR2 SYGVKD.

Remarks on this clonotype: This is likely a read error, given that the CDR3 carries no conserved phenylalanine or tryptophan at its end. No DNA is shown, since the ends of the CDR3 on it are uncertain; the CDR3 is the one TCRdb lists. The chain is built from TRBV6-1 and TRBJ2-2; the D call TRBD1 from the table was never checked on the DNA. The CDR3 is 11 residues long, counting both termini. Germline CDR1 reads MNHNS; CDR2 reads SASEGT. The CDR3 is CASSNGQGSFI.

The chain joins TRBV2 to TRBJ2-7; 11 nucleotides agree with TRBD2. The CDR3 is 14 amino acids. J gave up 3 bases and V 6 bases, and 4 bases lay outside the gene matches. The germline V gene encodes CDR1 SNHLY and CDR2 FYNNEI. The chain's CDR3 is CASRSGTSGYEQYF. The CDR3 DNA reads TGTGCCAGCAGATCCGGGACTAGCGGCTACGAGCAGTACTTC.

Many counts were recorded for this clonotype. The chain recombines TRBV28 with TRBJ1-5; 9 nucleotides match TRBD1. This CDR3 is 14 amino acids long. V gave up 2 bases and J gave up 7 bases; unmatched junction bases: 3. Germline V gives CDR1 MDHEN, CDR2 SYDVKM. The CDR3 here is CASSLRQGDQPQHF. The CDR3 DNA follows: TGTGCCAGCAGTTTACGACAGGGGGACCAGCCCCAGCATTTT.

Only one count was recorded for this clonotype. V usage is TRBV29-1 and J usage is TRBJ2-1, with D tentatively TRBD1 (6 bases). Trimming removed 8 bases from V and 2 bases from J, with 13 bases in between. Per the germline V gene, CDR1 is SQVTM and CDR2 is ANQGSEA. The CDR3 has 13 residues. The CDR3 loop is CSSRDIAYNEQFF. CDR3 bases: TGCAGCTCCCGGGACATAGCCTACAATGAGCAGTTCTTC.

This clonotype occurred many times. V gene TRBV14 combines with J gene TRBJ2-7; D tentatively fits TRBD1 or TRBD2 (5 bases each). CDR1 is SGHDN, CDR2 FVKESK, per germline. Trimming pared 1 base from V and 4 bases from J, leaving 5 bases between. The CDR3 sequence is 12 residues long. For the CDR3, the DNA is TGTGCCAGCAGCCAAGGGGGGTACGAGCAGTACTTC. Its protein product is CASSQGGYEQYF.

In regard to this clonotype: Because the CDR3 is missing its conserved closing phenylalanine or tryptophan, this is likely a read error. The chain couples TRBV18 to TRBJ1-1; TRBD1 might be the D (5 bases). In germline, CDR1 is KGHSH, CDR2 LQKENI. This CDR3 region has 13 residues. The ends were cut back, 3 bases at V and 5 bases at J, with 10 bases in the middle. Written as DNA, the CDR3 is TGTGCCAGCTCACCGGGACGAGGAACTGAAGCTTTCTCT. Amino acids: CASSPGRGTEAFS.

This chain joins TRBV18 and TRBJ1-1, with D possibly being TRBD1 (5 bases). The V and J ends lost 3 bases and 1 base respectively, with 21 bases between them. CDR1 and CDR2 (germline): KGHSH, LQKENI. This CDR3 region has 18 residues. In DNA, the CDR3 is TGTGCCAGCTCACCGCCGGGACCGGCACAATTCTCGAACACTGAAGCTTTCTTT. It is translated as CASSPPGPAQFSNTEAFF.

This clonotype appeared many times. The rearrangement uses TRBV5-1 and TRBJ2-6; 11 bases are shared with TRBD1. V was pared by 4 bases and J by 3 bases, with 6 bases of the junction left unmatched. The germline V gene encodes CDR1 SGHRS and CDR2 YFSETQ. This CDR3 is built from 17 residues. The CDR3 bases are TGCGCCAGCAGCCGAGGACAGGGGGCGGGTGGGGCCAACGTCCTGACTTTC. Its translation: CASSRGQGAGGANVLTF.

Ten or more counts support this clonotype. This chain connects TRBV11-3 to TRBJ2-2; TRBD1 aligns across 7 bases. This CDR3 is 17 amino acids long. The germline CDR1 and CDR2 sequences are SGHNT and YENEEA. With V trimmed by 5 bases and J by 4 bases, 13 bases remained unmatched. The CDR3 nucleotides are TGTGCCAGCAGCCCCCCCTCACGAGGGGGCGGCACCGGGGAGCTGTTTTTT. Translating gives CASSPPSRGGGTGELFF.

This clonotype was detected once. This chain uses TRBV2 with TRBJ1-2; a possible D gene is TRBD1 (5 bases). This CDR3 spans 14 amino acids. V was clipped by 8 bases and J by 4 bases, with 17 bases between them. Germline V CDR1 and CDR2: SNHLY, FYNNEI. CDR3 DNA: TGTGCCAGCCGGGCGGGACTCCCCGTCTATGGCTACACCTTC. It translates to CASRAGLPVYGYTF.

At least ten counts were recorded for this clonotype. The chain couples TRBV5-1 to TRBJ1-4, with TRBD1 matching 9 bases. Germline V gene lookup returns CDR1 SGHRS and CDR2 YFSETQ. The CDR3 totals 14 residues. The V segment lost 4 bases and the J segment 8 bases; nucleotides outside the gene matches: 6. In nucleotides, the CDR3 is TGCGCCAGCAGCGCGGGACAGGGTCGAGAAAAACTGTTTTTT. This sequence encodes CASSAGQGREKLFF.

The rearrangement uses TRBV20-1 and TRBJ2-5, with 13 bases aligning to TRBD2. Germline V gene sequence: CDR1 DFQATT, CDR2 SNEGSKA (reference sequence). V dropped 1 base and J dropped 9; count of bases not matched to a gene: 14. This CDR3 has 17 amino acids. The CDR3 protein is CSARGTSGSHPHWAQYF. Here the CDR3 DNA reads TGCAGTGCTAGAGGGACTAGCGGGAGCCACCCGCATTGGGCCCAGTACTTC.

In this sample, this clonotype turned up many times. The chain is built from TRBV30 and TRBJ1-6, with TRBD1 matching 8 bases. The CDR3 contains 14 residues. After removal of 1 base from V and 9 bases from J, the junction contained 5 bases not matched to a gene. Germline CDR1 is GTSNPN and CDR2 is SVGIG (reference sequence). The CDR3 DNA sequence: TGTGCCTGGAGTGAGACAGGGGAATTTTCACCCCTCCACTTT. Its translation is CAWSETGEFSPLHF.

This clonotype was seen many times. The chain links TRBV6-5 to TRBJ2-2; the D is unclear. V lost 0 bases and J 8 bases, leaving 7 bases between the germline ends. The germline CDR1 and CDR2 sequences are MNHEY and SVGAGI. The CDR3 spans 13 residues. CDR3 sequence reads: CASSYSGQGELFF. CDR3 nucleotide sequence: TGTGCCAGCAGTTACTCTGGGCAGGGGGAGCTGTTTTTT.

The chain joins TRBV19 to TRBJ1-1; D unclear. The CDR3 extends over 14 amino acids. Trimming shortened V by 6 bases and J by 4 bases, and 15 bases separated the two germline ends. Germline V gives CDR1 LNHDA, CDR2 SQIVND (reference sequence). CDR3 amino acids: CASRGVGLSTEAFF. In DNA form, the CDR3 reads TGTGCCAGTAGAGGAGTCGGCTTGAGCACTGAAGCTTTCTTT.

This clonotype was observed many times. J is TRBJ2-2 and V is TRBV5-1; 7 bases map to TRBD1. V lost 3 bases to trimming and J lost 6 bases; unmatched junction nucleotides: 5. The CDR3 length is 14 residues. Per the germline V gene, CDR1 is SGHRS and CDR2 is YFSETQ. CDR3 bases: TGCGCCAGCAGCTATCCACAGGGGTCCGGGGAGCTGTTTTTT. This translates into CASSYPQGSGELFF.

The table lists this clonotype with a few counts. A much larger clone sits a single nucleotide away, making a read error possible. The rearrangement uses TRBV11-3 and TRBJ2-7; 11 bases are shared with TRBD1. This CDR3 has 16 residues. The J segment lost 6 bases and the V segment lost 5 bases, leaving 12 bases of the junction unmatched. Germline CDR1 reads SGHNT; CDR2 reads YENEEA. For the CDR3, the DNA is TGTGCCAGCAGCCGGAAGGGGACAGGGGGTGTCGGCGAGCAGTACTTC. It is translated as CASSRKGTGGVGEQYF.